This T cell receptor (beta chain) stems from a study of T cells in Graves' hyperthyroidism and ophthalmopathy. Notes on this clonotype: Its antigen is still unknown.

V lost 2 bases, J lost 4 bases, and 18 bases lay in between. The CDR3 has 17 residues. CDR1 is SGHRS, CDR2 YFSETQ, per germline. Whole-study findings and limits: The model forecast ophthalmopathy, anticipating it by a median around 6.9 months before onset. A 13 V-J model separated ophthalmopathy from stable hyperthyroidism.

The definition of stable Graves' hyperthyroidism was no ophthalmopathy progression within 18 months. Amplification targeted TCR beta CDR3 regions from RNA transcripts. HTBI primers were used for first-round RT-PCR of the TCR CDR3. TCRdb reprocessed the multiplex PCR reads with MiXCR, giving one entry per CDR3 protein. This repertoire shows roughly 660,000 distinct CDR3 sequences, around 16% found once; its top ten account for roughly a sixth. This sequence was found in a man aged 45-60 years with Graves' hyperthyroidism. Sequenced: blood. V usage is TRBV5-1 and J usage is TRBJ2-2, with D perhaps TRBD2 (5 bases). The CDR3 DNA sequence: TGCGCCAGCAGCTTACTCCCAGCGGAGCCATCCACCGGGGAGCTGTTTTTT. This gives the protein CASSLLPAEPSTGELFF.